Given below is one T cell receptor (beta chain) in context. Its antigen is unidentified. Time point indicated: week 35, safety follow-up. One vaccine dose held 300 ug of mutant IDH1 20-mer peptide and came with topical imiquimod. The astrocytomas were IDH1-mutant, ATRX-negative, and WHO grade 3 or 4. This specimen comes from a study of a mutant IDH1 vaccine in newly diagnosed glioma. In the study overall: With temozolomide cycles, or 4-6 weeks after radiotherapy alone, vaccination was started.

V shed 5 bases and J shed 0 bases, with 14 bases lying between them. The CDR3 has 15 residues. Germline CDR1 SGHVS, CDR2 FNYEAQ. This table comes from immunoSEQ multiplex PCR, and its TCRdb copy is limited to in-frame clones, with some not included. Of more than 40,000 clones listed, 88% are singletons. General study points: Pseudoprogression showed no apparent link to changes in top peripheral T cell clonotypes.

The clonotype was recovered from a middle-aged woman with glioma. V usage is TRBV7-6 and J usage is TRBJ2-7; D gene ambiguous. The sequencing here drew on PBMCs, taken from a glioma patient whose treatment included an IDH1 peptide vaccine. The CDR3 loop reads CASSPSWENSYEQYF. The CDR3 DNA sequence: TGTGCCAGCAGCCCTTCGTGGGAAAACTCCTACGAGCAGTACTTC. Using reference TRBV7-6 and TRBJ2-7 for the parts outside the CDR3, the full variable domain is GAGVSQSPRYKVTKRGQDVALRCDPISGHVSLYWYRQALGQGPEFLTYFNYEAQQDKSGLPNDRFSAERPEGSISTLTIQRTEQRDSAMYRCASSPSWENSYEQYFGPGTRLTVT.